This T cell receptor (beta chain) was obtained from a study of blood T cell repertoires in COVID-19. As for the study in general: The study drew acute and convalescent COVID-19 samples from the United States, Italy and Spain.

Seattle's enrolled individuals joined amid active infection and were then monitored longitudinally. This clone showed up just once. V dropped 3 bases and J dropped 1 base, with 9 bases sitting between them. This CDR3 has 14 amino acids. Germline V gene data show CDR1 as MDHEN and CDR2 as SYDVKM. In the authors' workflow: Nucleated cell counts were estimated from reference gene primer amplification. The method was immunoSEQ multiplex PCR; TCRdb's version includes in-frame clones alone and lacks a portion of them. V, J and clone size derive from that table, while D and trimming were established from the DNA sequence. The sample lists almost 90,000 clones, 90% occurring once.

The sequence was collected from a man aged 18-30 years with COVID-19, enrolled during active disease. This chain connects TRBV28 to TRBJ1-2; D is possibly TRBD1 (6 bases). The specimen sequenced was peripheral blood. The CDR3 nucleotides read TGTGCCAGCAGTTTTGCACAGGGTAACTATGGCTACACCTTC. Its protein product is CASSFAQGNYGYTF.